Below are 12 T cell receptor beta chains sequenced from a single sample in a study of blood T cell repertoires in COVID-19. Only in-frame clones appear in the TCRdb table, and some are missing; sequencing was by immunoSEQ multiplex PCR. The repertoire holds some 460,000 clones, with about 85% as singletons. The sample was PBMCs or T cells enriched from blood (not recorded which). Receptor source: a woman aged 18-35 years with acute COVID-19.

The chain uses TRBV19 and TRBJ2-4; 8 bases are a match to TRBD1. In germline, CDR1 is LNHDA, CDR2 SQIVND (reference sequence). The ends lost 1 base at V and 1 base at J; junction bases unmatched: 6. The CDR3 contains 17 residues. CDR3 sequence (DNA): TGTGCCAGTAGTATAGGAGGGACAGGTGGTGCCAAAAACATTCAGTACTTC. Amino acid sequence: CASSIGGTGGAKNIQYF.

The rearrangement joins TRBV6-5 to TRBJ2-2; TRBD1 might be the D (6 bases). CDR1 MNHEY and CDR2 SVGAGI come from the germline V gene. CDR3 size: 13 residues. Trimming pared 6 bases from V and 6 bases from J, leaving 11 bases between. The chain's CDR3 is CASRPTGPGELFF. The CDR3 nucleotides are TGTGCCAGCAGACCTACAGGGCCCGGGGAGCTGTTTTTT.

This chain links TRBV6-5 with TRBJ1-4, with no clear D. This CDR3 spans 12 amino acids. V was pared by 8 bases and J by 5 bases, with 9 bases between. Germline-derived CDR1 and CDR2 are MNHEY and SVGAGI. CDR3 sequence reads: CASRGTNEKLFF. CDR3 nucleotide sequence: TGTGCCAGCCGGGGTACGAATGAAAAACTGTTTTTT.

The chain is built from TRBV5-5 and TRBJ2-6, with TRBD1 as a possible D gene (5 bases). CDR1 and CDR2 from the germline V gene are SGHKS and YYEKEE (reference sequence). V was cut by 1 base and J by 0 bases, with 14 bases left in between. The CDR3 totals 18 residues. CDR3 nucleotides: TGTGCCAGCAGCTTGTCAACAGGCGATCCCTCTGGGGCCAACGTCCTGACTTTC. As protein: CASSLSTGDPSGANVLTF.

The count of this clone is one. The chain links TRBV6-5 to TRBJ2-2, with D possibly TRBD2 on 6 matching bases. CDR1 MNHEY and CDR2 SVGAGI come from the germline V gene. Between the trimmed V and J ends, which lost 4 bases and 9 bases, there was a span of 18 bases. This CDR3 is built from 15 residues. DNA for the CDR3: TGTGCCAGCAGTTTACGGGCGGGATTGACCCGGGAGCTGTTTTTT. As protein: CASSLRAGLTRELFF.

V gene TRBV9 combines with J gene TRBJ1-1, with TRBD1 as a possible D gene (6 bases). Per germline, CDR1 SGDLS and CDR2 YYNGEE. CDR3 size: 15 residues. V lost 3 bases, J lost 0 bases, and 12 bases lay in between. CDR3 nucleotide sequence: TGTGCCAGCAGCGCTTCAGGGGCCCTGAACACTGAAGCTTTCTTT. The encoded protein is CASSASGALNTEAFF.

The genes are TRBV29-1 and TRBJ2-7, with D perhaps TRBD1 (6 bases). V was pared by 4 bases and J by 4 bases, with 8 bases between. The germline CDR1 and CDR2 sequences are SQVTM and ANQGSEA. The CDR3 has 11 residues. The CDR3, as DNA: TGCAGCGTTGCGACAGGATACGAGCAGTACTTC. Translating gives CSVATGYEQYF.

The chain is built from TRBV4-3 and TRBJ2-1, with D possibly TRBD2 on 6 matching bases. The germline V gene encodes CDR1 LGHNA and CDR2 YSLEER. Trimming removed 0 bases at V and 0 bases at J, with 15 bases between. The CDR3 extends over 18 amino acids. CDR3 bases: TGCGCCAGCAGCCAAGATCGTGCCGGGGGTGGCTCCTACAATGAGCAGTTCTTC. This translates into CASSQDRAGGGSYNEQFF.

CDR3 protein: CASSQPGGRLYGYTF. The DNA of the CDR3 is TGCGCCAGCAGCCAGCCAGGGGGCAGGTTGTATGGCTACACCTTC. The V call is TRBV4-1, the J call TRBJ1-2, with 8 bases identical to TRBD1. J lost 5 bases, V lost 3 bases, and 8 bases had no gene match. The CDR3 is 15 residues long. Germline CDR1 reads MGHRA; CDR2 reads YSYEKL.

This chain connects TRBV29-1 to TRBJ2-7; the match to TRBD1 covers 11 bases. V trimming: 1 base; J trimming: 2 bases; junction bases outside the gene matches: 1. The CDR3 consists of 14 residues. CDR1 and CDR2 from the germline V gene are SQVTM and ANQGSEA. CDR3 region: CSVEGTGGAYEQYF. In DNA, the CDR3 is TGCAGCGTTGAAGGGACAGGGGGCGCCTACGAGCAGTACTTC.

This chain connects TRBV18 to TRBJ2-2, with D tentatively TRBD2 (5 bases). CDR3 length: 15 amino acids. V lost 6 bases and J lost 6, with 17 bases in between. Germline values: CDR1 KGHSH, CDR2 LQKENI. The CDR3 nucleotides are TGTGCCAGCTCGTCAGCTAGTGGACTCTCCGGGGAGCTGTTTTTT. It translates to CASSSASGLSGELFF.

For the CDR3, the DNA is TGTGCCAGTAGTCCCTGGGAGGGGACACACAATGAGCAGTTCTTC. It codes for CASSPWEGTHNEQFF. This sequence joins TRBV19 and TRBJ2-1, with a tentative D call TRBD2 (7 bases). The V gene lost 5 bases and the J gene lost 5 bases, with 16 bases spanning the gap. The CDR3 is 15 amino acids. CDR1 and CDR2 (germline): LNHDA, SQIVND (reference sequence).